This TCR beta chain was recovered during a study of shared clonotypes between healthy human individuals. The authors ran the assay at deep level. Each sorted subset replicate got 200 ng genomic DNA, tens of thousands of genomes. The table came from immunoSEQ multiplex PCR; TCRdb's copy has only in-frame clones and leaves some out. The sample includes about 2,200,000 clones, about 93% of them seen just once. CD45RO-negative, CCR7-selected cells formed the naive CD8 fraction, which excluded terminally differentiated effector memory CD45RA+ cells. This CDR3 is built from 15 residues. Germline V gene sequence: CDR1 SGDLS, CDR2 YYNGEE. Trimming cost V 0 bases and J 2 bases, with 9 bases left between them. On this clone: Its antigen is not identified. Within the sample, other DNA sequences also encode this same CDR3.

Study-wide results and limits: Clonotypes which were not shared had lower generation probabilities than clonotypes that all four donors shared.

This clonotype originated in a man aged 18 to 30 in good health. Some clones in this sample may be carry-over from other donors' samples. Sequenced sample: naive CD8+ T cells from PBMCs. The rearrangement links TRBV9 to TRBJ2-1; tentatively, D is TRBD2 (6 bases). The DNA for the CDR3 is TGTGCCAGCAGCGTAGCGGGAGAGACCTACAATGAGCAGTTCTTC. As protein: CASSVAGETYNEQFF.